These 30 T cell receptor beta chains were all obtained from the same sample, sequenced in a study of blood T cell repertoires in COVID-19. The protocol was immunoSEQ multiplex PCR, while the TCRdb copy is restricted to in-frame clones and leaves out a portion. The data hold 210,000 or so clones, with 86% observed a single time. The specimen was peripheral blood. The receptor set was obtained from a woman aged 50 to 60 with acute or convalescent COVID-19.

The rearrangement uses TRBV5-5 and TRBJ2-5; TRBD2 matches 11 bases. The CDR3 has 16 residues. The V and J ends lost 6 bases and 4 bases, in that order; junction bases with no gene match: 11. From germline, CDR1 is SGHKS and CDR2 YYEKEE (reference sequence). The DNA of the CDR3 is TGTGCCAGCATTCCGGGACTAGCGGTGAGGCCAGAGACCCAGTACTTC. Amino acids: CASIPGLAVRPETQYF.

The V gene is TRBV2, the J gene TRBJ2-7, with a tentative D call TRBD2 (6 bases). The V gene lost 10 bases and the J gene lost 0 bases, with 13 bases spanning the gap. The CDR3 is 13 amino acids. Germline V gene lookup returns CDR1 SNHLY and CDR2 FYNNEI. CDR3 amino acids: CATTGLLSYEQYF. For the CDR3, the DNA is TGTGCCACTACGGGACTCCTCTCCTACGAGCAGTACTTC.

The chain carries TRBV29-1 and TRBJ2-5; 7 positions match TRBD1. The length of the CDR3 is 14 residues. Looked up from germline, CDR1 is SQVTM and CDR2 is ANQGSEA. J gave up 2 bases and V 6 bases, and 9 bases lay outside the gene matches. CDR3: CSVYRGQFQETQYF. CDR3 DNA: TGCAGCGTCTACAGGGGTCAGTTTCAAGAGACCCAGTACTTC.

J is TRBJ1-1 and V is TRBV19; maybe TRBD1 (5 bases). V was clipped by 6 bases and J by 0 bases, with 8 bases between them. The germline gives CDR1 LNHDA, CDR2 SQIVND (reference sequence). This CDR3 spans 13 amino acids. The CDR3 protein is CASRSRVNTEAFF. The DNA for the CDR3 is TGTGCCAGTAGATCCAGGGTGAACACTGAAGCTTTCTTT.

J is TRBJ2-5 and V is TRBV7-2; D unclear. Germline V gene data show CDR1 as SGHTA and CDR2 as FQGNSA. Trimming removed 1 base at V and 1 base at J, with 4 bases between. The CDR3 contains 13 residues. The CDR3 nucleotides are TGTGCCAGCAGCTTAGACAGCCAAGAGACCCAGTACTTC. Amino acid sequence: CASSLDSQETQYF.

The chain is built from TRBV7-8 and TRBJ2-3, with a tentative D call TRBD1 (6 bases). Germline V gene lookup returns CDR1 SGHVS and CDR2 FQNEAQ. The CDR3 has 17 residues. The germline V and J ends were trimmed by 6 bases and 4 bases, with 23 bases remaining between them. The CDR3 DNA sequence: TGTGCCAGCAGGTTACCCGGGACATCGGCCGGCGCAGATACGCAGTATTTT. Its translation is CASRLPGTSAGADTQYF.

The chain joins TRBV7-9 to TRBJ2-3; TRBD2 agrees at 12 bases. The CDR3 extends over 19 amino acids. CDR1 and CDR2 (germline): SEHNR, FQNEAQ (reference sequence). J gave up 2 bases and V 0 bases, and 9 bases lay outside the gene matches. CDR3 region: CASSLAVSSGGAYTDTQYF. Here the CDR3 DNA reads TGTGCCAGCAGCTTAGCGGTATCTAGCGGGGGGGCGTACACAGATACGCAGTATTTT.

The chain is built from TRBV27 and TRBJ2-7, with 10 bases that match TRBD1. V trimming: 2 bases; J trimming: 2 bases; junction bases outside the gene matches: 9. Germline V gene sequence: CDR1 MNHEY, CDR2 SMNVEV (reference sequence). The CDR3 totals 17 residues. The CDR3 is CASSLTVPGTGAYEQYF. CDR3 coding DNA: TGTGCCAGCAGTTTAACCGTTCCCGGGACAGGGGCCTACGAGCAGTACTTC.

This chain links TRBV9 with TRBJ1-6; 9 nucleotides agree with TRBD1. The trim removed 4 bases at V and 10 bases at J, leaving 9 bases unmatched. The germline gives CDR1 SGDLS, CDR2 YYNGEE. The CDR3 extends over 15 amino acids. CDR3 in amino acids: CASSSSGTGYSPLHF. CDR3 bases: TGTGCCAGCAGCTCATCCGGGACAGGGTACTCACCCCTCCACTTT.

This chain connects TRBV7-2 to TRBJ2-5; tentatively, D is TRBD2 (5 bases). Germline values: CDR1 SGHTA, CDR2 FQGNSA. V was trimmed by 2 bases and J by 4 bases, leaving 11 bases between them. CDR3 size: 14 residues. CDR3 region: CASSLTGIGETQYF. CDR3 nucleotides: TGTGCCAGCAGCTTAACCGGGATAGGAGAGACCCAGTACTTC. Full variable domain (remainder filled in from reference TRBV7-2 and TRBJ2-5): GAGVSQSPSNKVTEKGKDVELRCDPISGHTALYWYRQSLGQGLEFLIYFQGNSAPDKSGLPSDRFSAERTGGSVSTLTIQRTQQEDSAVYLCASSLTGIGETQYFGPGTRLLVL.

This clone was detected once. This chain links TRBV7-9 with TRBJ2-7; tentative D call: TRBD1 (6 bases). Between the trimmed V and J ends, which lost 5 bases and 0 bases, there was a span of 11 bases. Germline V gene data show CDR1 as SEHNR and CDR2 as FQNEAQ (reference sequence). The CDR3 has 14 residues. CDR3 residues: CASSTTGNSYEQYF. In nucleotides, the CDR3 is TGTGCCAGCAGCACCACAGGGAACTCCTACGAGCAGTACTTC.

The chain uses TRBV19 and TRBJ1-2; 10 bases are shared with TRBD1. The CDR3 extends over 13 amino acids. Trimming at V came to 7 bases and at J to 8 bases, leaving 7 bases not matched to a gene. Germline V gives CDR1 LNHDA, CDR2 SQIVND (reference sequence). The CDR3 coding sequence is TGTGCCAGTAAACGACAGGGGGCTTGGGGCTACACCTTC. Residues: CASKRQGAWGYTF.

A few counts support this clone. J is TRBJ2-3 and V is TRBV11-3; TRBD1 agrees at 8 bases. The germline V gene encodes CDR1 SGHNT and CDR2 YENEEA. V dropped 5 bases and J dropped 1; count of bases not matched to a gene: 5. This CDR3 region has 15 residues. This CDR3 is CASSRQGAGTDTQYF. The CDR3 coding sequence is TGTGCCAGCAGCCGTCAGGGGGCGGGCACAGATACGCAGTATTTT.

The chain recombines TRBV19 with TRBJ2-1; 7 nucleotides agree with TRBD1. V lost 4 bases, J lost 3 bases, and 6 bases stayed unmatched. Germline assignment: CDR1 LNHDA and CDR2 SQIVND (reference sequence). This CDR3 spans 15 amino acids. CDR3 in amino acids: CASSTRGDSYNEQFF. In DNA form, the CDR3 reads TGTGCCAGTAGTACAAGAGGGGACAGCTACAATGAGCAGTTCTTC.

This chain connects TRBV29-1 to TRBJ2-2; no reliable D call. The CDR3 is 13 amino acids. Trimming left V 3 bases short and J 1 base short, with 6 bases between. CDR1 is SQVTM and CDR2 is ANQGSEA in the germline V gene. This CDR3 is CSVDPGNTGELFF. The CDR3 region has the DNA TGCAGCGTTGATCCCGGGAACACCGGGGAGCTGTTTTTT.

This clone was seen a single time. This chain joins TRBV7-6 and TRBJ2-1; 9 bases are shared with TRBD1. The V segment lost 4 bases and the J segment 3 bases; nucleotides outside the gene matches: 4. The length of the CDR3 is 15 residues. Per germline, CDR1 SGHVS and CDR2 FNYEAQ. CDR3 nucleotides: TGTGCCAGCAGCTCTCTGACAGGGGGCTACAATGAGCAGTTCTTC. Translated, it gives CASSSLTGGYNEQFF.

The chain uses TRBV4-1 and TRBJ1-5; 7 bases are a match to TRBD1. The CDR3 runs 13 residues. J lost 8 bases, V lost 6 bases, and 7 bases had no gene match. Germline CDR1 and CDR2: MGHRA and YSYEKL. Written as DNA, the CDR3 is TGCGCCAGCAGTTTGGCCCAGGGGGAGCCCCAGCATTTT. Protein product: CASSLAQGEPQHF.

The gene calls are TRBV3-1 (or the pseudogene TRBV3-2) and TRBJ1-2; unclear D gene. This CDR3 spans 14 amino acids. Trimming shortened V by 7 bases and J by 3 bases, and 15 bases separated the two germline ends. Germline CDR1 and CDR2: LGHDT and YNNKEL (reference sequence). The CDR3 DNA is TGTGCCAGCAACGGGGATCGTGGGGACTATGGCTACACCTTC. Residues: CASNGDRGDYGYTF.

V gene TRBV10-3 combines with J gene TRBJ2-1, with D possibly being TRBD2 (5 bases). CDR3 length: 14 amino acids. Trimming removed 4 bases at V and 5 bases at J, with 12 bases between. Looked up from germline, CDR1 is ENHRY and CDR2 is SYGVKD. Here the CDR3 reads CAISGGQLNNEQFF. The CDR3 coding sequence is TGTGCCATCAGTGGCGGGCAGCTAAACAATGAGCAGTTCTTC.

The genes are TRBV18 and TRBJ1-4; D ambiguous. V lost 0 bases and J lost 5, with 7 bases in between. There are 14 residues in the CDR3. Germline values: CDR1 KGHSH, CDR2 LQKENI. CDR3 DNA sequence: TGTGCCAGCTCACCACCGCTAGAGAATGAAAAACTGTTTTTT. Amino acids: CASSPPLENEKLFF.

This clone has more than one count but fewer than ten. The V call is TRBV6-2 or TRBV6-3, the J call TRBJ1-2; tentatively, D is TRBD1 (5 bases). Germline assignment: CDR1 MNHEY and CDR2 SVGEGT. V was trimmed by 0 bases and J by 2 bases, leaving 7 bases between them. This CDR3 is built from 14 residues. For the CDR3, the DNA is TGTGCCAGCAGTTACTCTTCAGGGAACTATGGCTACACCTTC. Protein: CASSYSSGNYGYTF.

The CDR3 protein is CASSSIWNSPLHF. The DNA of the CDR3 is TGTGCCAGCAGTTCTATCTGGAATTCACCCCTCCACTTT. J is TRBJ1-6 and V is TRBV27; D is uncertain. Germline CDR1 and CDR2: MNHEY and SMNVEV (reference sequence). The CDR3 loop spans 13 amino acids. V lost 4 bases, J lost 7 bases, and 8 bases lay in between.

This chain links TRBV19 with TRBJ2-6; no reliable D call. The CDR3 runs to 18 residues. Trimming took off 1 base at V and 1 base at J, with 14 bases between the two ends. Germline values: CDR1 LNHDA, CDR2 SQIVND (reference sequence). The CDR3 here is CASSIVPGLGSGANVLTF. In DNA, the CDR3 is TGTGCCAGTAGTATAGTTCCTGGGCTTGGATCTGGGGCCAACGTCCTGACTTTC.

The genes are TRBV9 and TRBJ1-3, with a tentative D call TRBD1 (5 bases). This CDR3 has 14 residues. Germline CDR1 SGDLS, CDR2 YYNGEE. V lost 0 bases, J lost 3 bases, and 7 bases lay in between. The CDR3 sequence: CASSVAGYGNTIYF. In DNA form, the CDR3 reads TGTGCCAGCAGCGTAGCAGGGTATGGAAACACCATATATTTT.

The chain joins TRBV30 to TRBJ1-1, with D perhaps matching TRBD1 (5 bases). The CDR3 has 13 residues. Trimming stripped 5 bases from V and 4 bases from J, with 14 bases between. Looked up from germline, CDR1 is GTSNPN and CDR2 is SVGIG (reference sequence). CDR3: CAWLPSRGTEAFF. The CDR3 region has the DNA TGTGCCTGGTTACCAAGTAGGGGCACTGAAGCTTTCTTT. Filled out from reference TRBV30 and TRBJ1-1, the complete variable domain reads SQTIHQWPATLVQPVGSPLSLECTVEGTSNPNLYWYRQAAGRGLQLLFYSVGIGQISSEVPQNLSASRPQDRQFILSSKKLLLSDSGFYLCAWLPSRGTEAFFGQGTRLTVV.

The chain has TRBV3-1 (or the pseudogene TRBV3-2) and TRBJ1-2, with 8 nucleotides matching TRBD1. The J segment lost 7 bases and the V segment lost 1 base, leaving 5 bases of the junction unmatched. Germline CDR1 is LGHDT and CDR2 is YNNKEL (reference sequence). The CDR3 is 14 amino acids. CDR3 in amino acids: CASSQGTGRGGYTF. DNA of the CDR3: TGTGCCAGCAGCCAAGGGACAGGGCGAGGTGGCTACACCTTC.

V is TRBV18 and J is TRBJ2-5; 7 bases map to TRBD2. This CDR3 comprises 12 residues. The V gene end was trimmed by 4 bases and the J gene end by 4 bases; junction bases not matched to a gene: 0. Germline assignment: CDR1 KGHSH and CDR2 LQKENI. CDR3 protein: CASSREGETQYF. The CDR3 region has the DNA TGTGCCAGCTCACGGGAGGGAGAGACCCAGTACTTC.

V gene TRBV20-1 combines with J gene TRBJ2-7; D is perhaps TRBD2 (5 bases). The length of the CDR3 is 11 residues. V was shortened by 3 bases and J by 6 bases, with 9 bases between the two germline ends. CDR1 is DFQATT, CDR2 SNEGSKA, per germline (reference sequence). This CDR3 is CSASSAAEQYF. The CDR3 DNA sequence: TGCAGTGCTAGTAGCGCTGCCGAGCAGTACTTC.

This clone has only a few counts. This chain links TRBV19 with TRBJ2-1, with 7 bases that match TRBD1. V shed 7 bases and J 6 bases; nucleotides not matched to a gene: 9. The CDR3 contains 14 residues. Germline lookup yields CDR1 LNHDA and CDR2 SQIVND (reference sequence). The CDR3 region is CASNVRQGPNEQFF. The CDR3 DNA reads TGTGCCAGTAACGTTCGACAGGGTCCCAATGAGCAGTTCTTC. The full variable domain, rest sourced from reference TRBV19 and TRBJ2-1, is DGGITQSPKYLFRKEGQNVTLSCEQNLNHDAMYWYRQDPGQGLRLIYYSQIVNDFQKGDIAEGYSVSREKKESFPLTVTSAQKNPTAFYLCASNVRQGPNEQFFGPGTRLTVL.

The CDR3: CASSWGTVTGELFF. CDR3 nucleotide sequence: TGTGCCAGCTCATGGGGGACAGTCACCGGGGAGCTGTTTTTT. V and J are TRBV18 and TRBJ2-2, with 7 bases lining up with TRBD1. The J segment lost 4 bases and the V segment lost 5 bases, leaving 4 bases of the junction unmatched. The CDR3 length is 14 residues. Germline values: CDR1 KGHSH, CDR2 LQKENI.